This T cell receptor (beta chain) is from a study of T cells in narcolepsy. Across the study: Donors had narcolepsy type 1 or type 2, or were healthy controls.

Germline CDR1 is SGHRS and CDR2 is YFSETQ. The CDR3 length is 12 residues. Trimming stripped 2 bases from V and 7 bases from J, with 9 bases between. Generated by immunoSEQ multiplex PCR, the TCRdb table keeps only in-frame clones and is missing some. The sample comprises some 32,000 clones, roughly 73% of which are singletons, and around 1.3% rests with the top ten. Remarks on this clone: Its antigen is not identified.

Broader study findings: Reportedly, autoreactive clonotypes were serially detected in patients' blood but not controls'. Autoreactive HCRT-specific and TRIB2-specific clonotypes were marked in same-patient CSF-versus-blood CD4+ comparisons. In some patient and control memory CD4+ samples, autoreactive clones were absent.

The chain is built from TRBV5-1 and TRBJ1-2; D ambiguous. The sample taken for sequencing was CD45RA- memory CD4+ T cells from PBMCs. The TCR comes from a human donor with narcolepsy. This CDR3 reads CASSFERVGYTF. CDR3 nucleotides: TGCGCCAGCAGCTTCGAACGGGTTGGCTACACCTTC. The whole variable domain, remainder taken from reference TRBV5-1 and TRBJ1-2, is KAGVTQTPRYLIKTRGQQVTLSCSPISGHRSVSWYQQTPGQGLQFLFEYFSETQRNKGNFPGRFSGRQFSNSRSEMNVSTLELGDSALYLCASSFERVGYTFGSGTRLTVV.